Listed here are 5 T cell receptor beta chains from one sample, sequenced in a study of early T cells in non-severe SARS-CoV-2 infection. TCRdb reanalysed the 5' RACE reads using MiXCR and keeps one entry per CDR3 protein. The sample holds 75,000 to 100,000 distinct CDR3 sequences, 13% to 15% seen once. The source material was whole blood. The source is an adult who was a healthcare worker with PCR-confirmed SARS-CoV-2 infection or an uninfected control (not recorded which).

This clonotype is deemed medium-sized. The chain employs TRBV11-1 and TRBJ2-7; D might be TRBD2 (6 bases). Germline-derived CDR1 and CDR2 are SGHAT and FQDESV (reference sequence). The CDR3 has 15 residues. V lost 2 bases and J lost 2, with 13 bases in between. The CDR3 coding sequence is TGTGCCAGCAGCTTATTTAGCGGCGCCCCCTACGAGCAGTACTTC. Its protein product is CASSLFSGAPYEQYF.

The chain employs TRBV20-1 and TRBJ1-1; 10 positions agree with TRBD1. CDR1 is DFQATT and CDR2 is SNEGSKA in the germline V gene (reference sequence). The CDR3 sequence is 13 residues long. V trimming: 7 bases; J trimming: 3 bases; junction bases outside the gene matches: 5. CDR3 nucleotide sequence: TGCAGTGTCCGGACAGGGGGGGACACTGAAGCTTTCTTT. Its protein is CSVRTGGDTEAFF.

This clonotype was picked up many times. The gene calls are TRBV14 and TRBJ2-7; perhaps TRBD2 as D (6 bases). CDR1 is SGHDN, CDR2 FVKESK, per germline. Trimming shortened V by 3 bases and J by 3 bases, and 6 bases separated the two germline ends. The CDR3 sequence is 12 residues long. The CDR3 loop reads CASSQEGYEQYF. The CDR3 coding sequence is TGTGCCAGCAGCCAGGAGGGCTACGAGCAGTACTTC.

This clonotype occurred many times. The gene calls are TRBV19 and TRBJ2-7; 12 positions match TRBD1. V lost 4 bases and J lost 4; bases outside the gene matches: 5. This CDR3 is built from 15 residues. In germline, CDR1 is LNHDA, CDR2 SQIVND (reference sequence). The DNA for the CDR3 is TGTGCCAGTAGTACCGGGACAGGGGGCGATTACGAGCAGTACTTC. This gives the protein CASSTGTGGDYEQYF.

J is TRBJ1-2 and V is TRBV28; D is perhaps TRBD1 (5 bases). The germline V and J ends were trimmed by 5 bases and 4 bases, with 17 bases remaining between them. This CDR3 spans 15 amino acids. The V gene's germline CDR1 is MDHEN and CDR2 SYDVKM. CDR3 residues: CASSVQWGSRYGYTF. CDR3 sequence (DNA): TGTGCCAGCAGTGTACAATGGGGGTCACGCTATGGCTACACCTTC.